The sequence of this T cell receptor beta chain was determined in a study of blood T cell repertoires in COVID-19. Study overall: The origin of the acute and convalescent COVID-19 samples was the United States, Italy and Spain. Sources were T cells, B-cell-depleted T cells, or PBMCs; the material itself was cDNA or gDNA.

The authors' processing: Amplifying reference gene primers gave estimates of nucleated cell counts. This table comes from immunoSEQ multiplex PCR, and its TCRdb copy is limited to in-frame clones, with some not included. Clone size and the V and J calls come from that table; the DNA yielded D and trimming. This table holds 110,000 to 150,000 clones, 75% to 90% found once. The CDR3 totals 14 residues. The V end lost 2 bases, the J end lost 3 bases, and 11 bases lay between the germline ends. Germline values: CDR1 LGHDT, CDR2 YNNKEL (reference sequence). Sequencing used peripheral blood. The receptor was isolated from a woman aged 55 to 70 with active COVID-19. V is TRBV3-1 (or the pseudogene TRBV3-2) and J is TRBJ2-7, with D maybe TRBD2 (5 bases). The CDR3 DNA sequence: TGTGCCAGCAGCCAACTCGGGGAGCGCTACGAGCAGTACTTC. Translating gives CASSQLGERYEQYF.